Following are 7 T cell receptor beta chains from one sample sequenced in a study of cytomegalovirus exposure and HLA in healthy donors. It was with 60 Vbeta and 13 Jbeta primers that the PCR ran. Assay: immunoSEQ multiplex PCR; the TCRdb copy retains only in-frame clones and omits some. The table lists approximately 170,000 clones, about 80% of them singletons. Material: PBMCs. The receptor source for this set is a man aged 18 to 29 in good health and CMV-seropositive.

V and J are TRBV25-1 and TRBJ2-1; tentatively, D is TRBD1 (6 bases). The germline V gene encodes CDR1 MGHDK and CDR2 SYGVNS. The length of the CDR3 is 16 residues. Trimming took off 10 bases at V and 0 bases at J, with 19 bases between the two ends. The CDR3 coding sequence is TGTGCCACCGACGACAGGAAATCTAGCTCCTACAATGAGCAGTTCTTC. This gives the protein CATDDRKSSSYNEQFF.

The chain couples TRBV7-3 to TRBJ2-5, with D possibly TRBD1 on 5 matching bases. Germline-derived CDR1 and CDR2 are SGHTA and FQGTGA. The CDR3 covers 16 residues. Trimming took off 2 bases at V and 5 bases at J, with 18 bases between the two ends. CDR3 coding DNA: TGTGCCAGCAGCTTATTACCTAGTGGGGCGTTTGAGACCCAGTACTTC. The encoded protein is CASSLLPSGAFETQYF.

This clone was counted a single time. The V gene is TRBV27, the J gene TRBJ2-1, with 8 bases matching TRBD1. The CDR3 runs 14 residues. CDR1 is MNHEY and CDR2 is SMNVEV in the germline V gene (reference sequence). V lost 6 bases to trimming and J lost 7 bases; unmatched junction nucleotides: 8. CDR3 loop: CASSDRGHGNEQFF. CDR3 coding DNA: TGTGCCAGCAGCGACAGGGGTCATGGGAATGAGCAGTTCTTC.

The chain employs TRBV7-9 and TRBJ1-1, with TRBD1 as a possible D gene (6 bases). This CDR3 is built from 15 residues. CDR1 and CDR2 from the germline V gene are SEHNR and FQNEAQ (reference sequence). The V and J ends lost 5 bases and 1 base respectively, with 14 bases between them. In DNA form, the CDR3 reads TGTGCCAGCAGCCGGACGGGACAATCGAACACTGAAGCTTTCTTT. Its protein product is CASSRTGQSNTEAFF.

This chain joins TRBV6-1 and TRBJ1-4, with D hard to call. Germline assignment: CDR1 MNHNS and CDR2 SASEGT. V was clipped by 8 bases and J by 8 bases, with 12 bases between them. There are 12 residues in the CDR3. Here the CDR3 DNA reads TGTGCCAGCGGGAAAAGGGAGGAAAAACTGTTTTTT. Its translation is CASGKREEKLFF.

This chain joins TRBV5-4 and TRBJ2-2; the D gene is possibly TRBD2 (6 bases). CDR3 length equals 16 residues. The V and J ends lost 2 bases and 6 bases respectively, with 17 bases between them. Germline-derived CDR1 and CDR2 are SGHNT and YYREEE (reference sequence). CDR3: CASSLGAGGIAGELFF. The CDR3 region has the DNA TGTGCCAGCAGCTTAGGAGCTGGCGGGATAGCCGGGGAGCTGTTTTTT.

V usage is TRBV21-1 and J usage is TRBJ2-7; TRBD2, the table's D call, was not compared with the DNA. TRBV21-1 is a known pseudogene. The CDR3 covers 12 residues. The DNA for the CDR3 is TGTGCCAGCAGACTAGCGGCCTACGAGCAGTACTTC. This sequence encodes CASRLAAYEQYF.